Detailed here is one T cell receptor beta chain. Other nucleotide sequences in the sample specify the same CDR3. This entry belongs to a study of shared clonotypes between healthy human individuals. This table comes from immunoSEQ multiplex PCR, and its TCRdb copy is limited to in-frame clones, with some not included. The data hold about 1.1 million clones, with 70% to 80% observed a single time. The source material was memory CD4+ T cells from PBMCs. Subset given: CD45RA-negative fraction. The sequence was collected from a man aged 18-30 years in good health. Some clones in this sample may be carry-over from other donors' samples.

CDR3 DNA: TGTGCCAGCAGAGAGAGCTCCTACGAGCAGTACTTC. Amino acid sequence: CASRESSYEQYF. The chain joins TRBV28 to TRBJ2-7, with no clear D. The CDR3 extends over 12 amino acids. Germline assignment: CDR1 MDHEN and CDR2 SYDVKM. Between the trimmed V and J ends, which lost 6 bases and 0 bases, there was a span of 6 bases. Based on the CDR3 plus reference TRBV28 and TRBJ2-7, the full variable domain is DVKVTQSSRYLVKRTGEKVFLECVQDMDHENMFWYRQDPGLGLRLIYFSYDVKMKEKGDIPEGYSVSREKKERFSLILESASTNQTSMYLCASRESSYEQYFGPGTRLTVT.